Each of the 10 T cell receptor beta chains below was sequenced from the same sample in a study of cytomegalovirus exposure and HLA in healthy donors. It was with 60 Vbeta and 13 Jbeta primers that the PCR ran. The table came from immunoSEQ multiplex PCR; TCRdb's copy has only in-frame clones and leaves some out. The top ten hold roughly 3.1% of the sample, which has 150,000 to 200,000 clones, approximately 77% seen once. Sequenced: PBMCs. The receptors derive from a man between 40 and 49 years old in good health and CMV-seropositive.

The chain couples TRBV11-2 to TRBJ1-2, with D hard to call. CDR3 length: 14 amino acids. Per the germline V gene, CDR1 is SGHAT and CDR2 is FQNNGV. Trimming removed 0 bases at V and 3 bases at J, with 8 bases between. CDR3 nucleotide sequence: TGTGCCAGCAGCTTAGAATCCGGGGACTATGGCTACACCTTC. Protein product: CASSLESGDYGYTF. The entire variable domain, with the rest obtained from reference TRBV11-2 and TRBJ1-2, is as follows: EAGVAQSPRYKIIEKRQSVAFWCNPISGHATLYWYQQILGQGPKLLIQFQNNGVVDDSQLPKDRFSAERLKGVDSTLKIQPAKLEDSAVYLCASSLESGDYGYTFGSGTRLTVV.

The chain employs TRBV7-6 and TRBJ1-6; TRBD1 is a possible D gene (6 bases). The CDR3 is made up of 15 amino acids. The germline CDR1 and CDR2 sequences are SGHVS and FNYEAQ. Trimming stripped 5 bases from V and 7 bases from J, with 15 bases between. The CDR3 nucleotides are TGTGCCAGCAGCATGACCGGGACAAAGAATTCACCCCTCCACTTT. Amino acids: CASSMTGTKNSPLHF.

This chain uses TRBV30 with TRBJ2-7; D possibly corresponds to TRBD1 (6 bases). Trimming cost V 2 bases and J 5 bases, with 10 bases left between them. CDR3 length: 12 amino acids. Germline-derived CDR1 and CDR2 are GTSNPN and SVGIG (reference sequence). CDR3: CAWSRDINEQYF. The CDR3 DNA sequence: TGTGCCTGGAGTAGGGACATCAACGAGCAGTACTTC.

This clone showed up just once. This rearrangement joins TRBV11-2 to TRBJ1-1; 12 bases agree with TRBD1. CDR3 length equals 14 residues. V was pared by 5 bases and J by 7 bases, with 5 bases of the junction left unmatched. Germline V lookup: CDR1 SGHAT, CDR2 FQNNGV. The DNA of the CDR3 is TGTGCCAGCAGCCCCGGGACAGGGGGCGTTGAAGCTTTCTTT. Translated, it gives CASSPGTGGVEAFF.

The rearrangement uses TRBV14 and TRBJ2-1; 10 nucleotides line up with TRBD1. The CDR3 totals 16 residues. Germline trimming cut 2 bases from V and 8 bases from J; bases unmatched to any gene: 9. Looked up from germline, CDR1 is SGHDN and CDR2 is FVKESK. Here the CDR3 reads CASSQLRDRGVYEQFF. DNA of the CDR3: TGTGCCAGCAGCCAACTGCGGGACAGGGGTGTCTATGAGCAGTTCTTC. Filled out from reference TRBV14 and TRBJ2-1, the complete variable domain reads EAGVTQFPSHSVIEKGQTVTLRCDPISGHDNLYWYRRVMGKEIKFLLHFVKESKQDESGMPNNRFLAERTGGTYSTLKVQPAELEDSGVYFCASSQLRDRGVYEQFFGPGTRLTVL.

The gene calls are TRBV27 and TRBJ2-2; no definite D call. CDR1 and CDR2 from the germline V gene are MNHEY and SMNVEV (reference sequence). The CDR3 runs 13 residues. V was trimmed by 5 bases and J by 1 base, leaving 5 bases between them. Here the CDR3 reads CASSEWNTGELFF. The CDR3, as DNA: TGTGCCAGCAGTGAGTGGAACACCGGGGAGCTGTTTTTT.

This chain connects TRBV28 to TRBJ1-2; D may be TRBD1 (6 bases). The CDR3 spans 14 residues. Germline values: CDR1 MDHEN, CDR2 SYDVKM. The V gene lost 5 bases and the J gene lost 2 bases, with 12 bases spanning the gap. The CDR3 is CASSPPRGNYGYTF. The CDR3 nucleotides read TGTGCCAGCAGTCCCCCTAGGGGGAACTATGGCTACACCTTC.

The chain links TRBV15 to TRBJ1-1, with D perhaps TRBD1 (5 bases). V was trimmed by 5 bases and J by 0 bases, leaving 10 bases between them. The CDR3 consists of 14 residues. CDR1 and CDR2 (germline): LNHNV, YYDKDF (reference sequence). The CDR3 protein is CATSVQGVNTEAFF. The CDR3 DNA follows: TGTGCCACCAGCGTCCAGGGTGTGAACACTGAAGCTTTCTTT. Based on the CDR3 plus reference TRBV15 and TRBJ1-1, the full variable domain is DAMVIQNPRYQVTQFGKPVTLSCSQTLNHNVMYWYQQKSSQAPKLLFHYYDKDFNNEADTPDNFQSRRPNTSFCFLDIRSPGLGDTAMYLCATSVQGVNTEAFFGQGTRLTVV.

This sequence joins TRBV11-2 and TRBJ2-7; 8 nucleotides match TRBD2. The germline CDR1 and CDR2 sequences are SGHAT and FQNNGV. CDR3 size: 18 residues. V trimming: 5 bases; J trimming: 4 bases; junction bases outside the gene matches: 19. CDR3 sequence reads: CASSTARTQAGEGYEQYF. DNA for the CDR3: TGTGCCAGCAGCACGGCCAGGACCCAAGCGGGAGAAGGGTACGAGCAGTACTTC.

The genes are TRBV7-8 and TRBJ1-2; D gene ambiguous. Looked up from germline, CDR1 is SGHVS and CDR2 is FQNEAQ. This CDR3 is built from 14 residues. V lost 0 bases and J lost 8, with 13 bases in between. CDR3 residues: CASSLALGSRGYTF. The CDR3 DNA sequence: TGTGCCAGCAGCTTAGCGCTGGGGAGTCGGGGCTACACCTTC.